These 22 T cell receptor beta chains originate from one sample sequenced in a study of T cell responses to AZD1222 COVID-19 vaccine. Produced via immunoSEQ multiplex PCR; TCRdb's table is partial and in-frame only. The table has about 180,000 clones, about 86% seen once. Material: peripheral blood, obtained on day 0 of AZD1222 vaccination. These TCRs come from an adult in good health.

The rearrangement joins TRBV4-3 to TRBJ2-1; perhaps TRBD1 as D (6 bases). From germline, CDR1 is LGHNA and CDR2 YSLEER. CDR3 length: 15 residues. Trimming cost V 2 bases and J 6 bases, with 14 bases left between them. The CDR3 protein is CASSQSRQAGNEQFF. CDR3 in DNA: TGCGCCAGCAGCCAATCACGACAGGCGGGCAATGAGCAGTTCTTC.

The rearrangement links TRBV19 to TRBJ1-1, with no clear D. The V end lost 6 bases, the J end lost 1 base, and 18 bases lay between the germline ends. CDR3 length: 16 residues. Germline CDR1 and CDR2: LNHDA and SQIVND (reference sequence). CDR3 residues: CASRWTERRGNTEAFF. CDR3 DNA sequence: TGTGCCAGTAGGTGGACCGAACGGCGGGGGAACACTGAAGCTTTCTTT.

The chain recombines TRBV7-8 with TRBJ2-7; tentative D call: TRBD1 (6 bases). The V end was cut by 5 bases, the J end by 3 bases, with 11 bases between. Per the germline V gene, CDR1 is SGHVS and CDR2 is FQNEAQ. There are 13 residues in the CDR3. The CDR3, as DNA: TGTGCCAGCAGCCCCTCAGGGGACTACGAGCAGTACTTC. Protein product: CASSPSGDYEQYF. Based on the CDR3 plus reference TRBV7-8 and TRBJ2-7, the full variable domain is GAGVSQSPRYKVAKRGQDVALRCDPISGHVSLFWYQQALGQGPEFLTYFQNEAQLDKSGLPSDRFFAERPEGSVSTLKIQRTQQEDSAVYLCASSPSGDYEQYFGPGTRLTVT.

Details on this clone: Other DNA sequences of this sample code for an identical CDR3. The chain joins TRBV29-1 to TRBJ2-7, with 11 bases aligning to TRBD1. Germline loops: CDR1 SQVTM, CDR2 ANQGSEA. V shed 4 bases, J shed 2 bases, and the junction held 4 bases outside the gene matches. This CDR3 is 14 amino acids long. Here the CDR3 reads CSVVGGQGAYEQYF. CDR3 nucleotide sequence: TGCAGCGTTGTCGGGGGACAGGGGGCCTACGAGCAGTACTTC.

This clone was seen just once. The J gene is TRBJ1-5, the V gene TRBV2, with a weak D call TRBD1 (5 bases). Deletions cut 4 bases from V and 3 bases from J, with 16 bases between. The CDR3 length is 16 residues. CDR1 SNHLY and CDR2 FYNNEI come from the germline V gene. The CDR3 protein is CASSGSRGGINQPQHF. For the CDR3, the DNA is TGTGCCAGCAGTGGCTCGCGGGGGGGGATCAATCAGCCCCAGCATTTT.

The V call is TRBV24-1, the J call TRBJ1-2; perhaps TRBD1 as D (6 bases). This CDR3 is built from 15 residues. Germline CDR1 reads KGHDR; CDR2 reads SFDVKD. The ends were cut back, 5 bases at V and 3 bases at J, with 15 bases in the middle. For the CDR3, the DNA is TGTGCCACCAGTGCAGGGGAGGATCCCGACTATGGCTACACCTTC. Its protein product is CATSAGEDPDYGYTF.

V usage is TRBV30 and J usage is TRBJ1-5; 7 bases match TRBD1. The V gene end was trimmed by 3 bases and the J gene end by 1 base; junction bases not matched to a gene: 6. The germline gives CDR1 GTSNPN, CDR2 SVGIG (reference sequence). The CDR3 is 15 residues long. The CDR3 is CAWSLPGQSNQPQHF. Written as DNA, the CDR3 is TGTGCCTGGAGCCTACCGGGACAGAGCAATCAGCCCCAGCATTTT.

This chain connects TRBV11-3 to TRBJ2-7; D possibly corresponds to TRBD2 (5 bases). The germline V and J ends were trimmed by 4 bases and 4 bases, with 11 bases remaining between them. The CDR3 is 13 amino acids. The V gene's germline CDR1 is SGHNT and CDR2 YENEEA. CDR3 loop: CASSYAGEYEQYF. CDR3 DNA: TGTGCCAGCAGCTACGCCGGGGAGTACGAGCAGTACTTC. The whole variable domain, filled in from reference TRBV11-3 and TRBJ2-7, reads EAGVVQSPRYKIIEKKQPVAFWCNPISGHNTLYWYLQNLGQGPELLIRYENEEAVDDSQLPKDRFSAERLKGVDSTLKIQPAELGDSAVYLCASSYAGEYEQYFGPGTRLTVT.

The gene calls are TRBV19 and TRBJ1-2; D is ambiguous. Germline CDR1 and CDR2: LNHDA and SQIVND (reference sequence). The CDR3 runs 15 residues. V was cut by 5 bases and J by 5 bases, with 18 bases left in between. The DNA for the CDR3 is TGTGCCAGTAGTGCCCAGGTCGGGATGGAGTATGGCTACACCTTC. Protein: CASSAQVGMEYGYTF.

On this clone: Different DNA sequences within this sample yield the same CDR3. The chain combines TRBV12-3 or TRBV12-4 with TRBJ1-5; D may be TRBD1 (5 bases). V was shortened by 6 bases and J by 4 bases, with 10 bases between the two germline ends. There are 13 residues in the CDR3. Here the CDR3 DNA reads TGTGCCAGCAGCCCCGACAGAAATCAGCCCCAGCATTTT. Its translation is CASSPDRNQPQHF.

The chain carries TRBV28 and TRBJ2-7, with D perhaps assigned TRBD1 or TRBD2 (6 bases each). The V gene lost 4 bases and the J gene lost 4 bases, with 17 bases spanning the gap. The V gene's germline CDR1 is MDHEN and CDR2 SYDVKM. The CDR3 contains 15 residues. CDR3: CASSSGAALGYEQYF. Written as DNA, the CDR3 is TGTGCCAGCAGTTCGGGGGCGGCCTTAGGTTACGAGCAGTACTTC.

J is TRBJ1-1 and V is TRBV9, with 7 bases fitting TRBD1. With 3 bases clipped from V and 8 bases from J, the junction kept 7 bases outside the gene matches. This CDR3 comprises 13 residues. CDR1 and CDR2 from the germline V gene are SGDLS and YYNGEE. CDR3 sequence reads: CASSAGQDPEAFF. In DNA, the CDR3 is TGTGCCAGCAGCGCTGGACAGGACCCCGAAGCTTTCTTT.

The chain employs TRBV4-2 and TRBJ1-2, with D perhaps matching TRBD1 (5 bases). Germline V gene data show CDR1 as LGHNA and CDR2 as YNFKEQ. The CDR3 runs 16 residues. V was cut by 0 bases and J by 4 bases, with 15 bases left in between. This CDR3 reads CASSQEAGTPSYGYTF. CDR3 DNA sequence: TGTGCCAGCAGCCAAGAGGCTGGGACGCCTTCCTATGGCTACACCTTC.

The chain combines TRBV19 with TRBJ2-7; 10 bases match TRBD2. The CDR3 has 15 residues. The trim removed 3 bases at V and 2 bases at J, leaving 4 bases unmatched. CDR1 is LNHDA, CDR2 SQIVND, per germline (reference sequence). This CDR3 is CASSIGSGRPYEQYF. In nucleotides, the CDR3 is TGTGCCAGTAGTATTGGTAGCGGGAGGCCCTACGAGCAGTACTTC.

The chain joins TRBV19 to TRBJ1-3; D call uncertain. V lost 4 bases and J 0 bases, leaving 13 bases between the germline ends. Per germline, CDR1 LNHDA and CDR2 SQIVND (reference sequence). The CDR3 sequence is 16 residues long. The CDR3 here is CASSTSVMGSGNTIYF. In DNA form, the CDR3 reads TGTGCCAGTAGTACCTCCGTTATGGGCTCTGGAAACACCATATATTTT. The full variable domain, completed using reference TRBV19 and TRBJ1-3, is DGGITQSPKYLFRKEGQNVTLSCEQNLNHDAMYWYRQDPGQGLRLIYYSQIVNDFQKGDIAEGYSVSREKKESFPLTVTSAQKNPTAFYLCASSTSVMGSGNTIYFGEGSWLTVV.

V gene TRBV19 combines with J gene TRBJ2-6; 8 bases match TRBD1. The V gene's germline CDR1 is LNHDA and CDR2 SQIVND (reference sequence). The CDR3 length is 17 residues. The trim removed 3 bases at V and 0 bases at J, leaving 4 bases unmatched. CDR3 nucleotide sequence: TGTGCCAGTAGTATTGGGGACAGGCGCTCTGGGGCCAACGTCCTGACTTTC. This codes for CASSIGDRRSGANVLTF.

V and J are TRBV30 and TRBJ1-1, with a weak D call TRBD1 (6 bases). Looked up from germline, CDR1 is GTSNPN and CDR2 is SVGIG (reference sequence). V was pared by 2 bases and J by 1 base, with 14 bases between. The CDR3 spans 15 residues. CDR3 protein: CAWSSRGRGNTEAFF. CDR3 DNA: TGTGCCTGGAGTAGCCGGGGCAGGGGGAACACTGAAGCTTTCTTT.

The chain is built from TRBV27 and TRBJ2-6, with D unresolved. The V end lost 5 bases, the J end lost 4 bases, and 12 bases lay between the germline ends. Germline loops: CDR1 MNHEY, CDR2 SMNVEV (reference sequence). This CDR3 is 15 amino acids long. CDR3 region: CASSPTGGGANVLTF. Here the CDR3 DNA reads TGTGCCAGCAGTCCCACCGGCGGAGGGGCCAACGTCCTGACTTTC.

The gene calls are TRBV6-5 and TRBJ2-7; 8 bases agree with TRBD2. Trimming removed 8 bases from V and 6 bases from J; junction bases left unmatched: 12. Germline V gene data show CDR1 as MNHEY and CDR2 as SVGAGI. The CDR3 is 14 residues long. CDR3 amino acids: CASEAGDGLGEQYF. The DNA for the CDR3 is TGTGCCAGCGAAGCGGGAGACGGGTTGGGCGAGCAGTACTTC.

This chain joins TRBV18 and TRBJ2-1, with 14 nucleotides matching TRBD2. Germline lookup yields CDR1 KGHSH and CDR2 LQKENI. Trimming at V came to 1 base and at J to 8 bases, leaving 7 bases not matched to a gene. The CDR3 has 17 residues. The CDR3 loop is CASSPLTSGGVADEQFF. CDR3 sequence (DNA): TGTGCCAGCTCACCACTGACTAGCGGGGGGGTCGCCGATGAGCAGTTCTTC.

The chain combines TRBV9 with TRBJ2-7; 7 positions match TRBD1. Germline V lookup: CDR1 SGDLS, CDR2 YYNGEE. The trim removed 3 bases at V and 2 bases at J, leaving 5 bases unmatched. The CDR3 sequence is 14 residues long. The CDR3 spells CASSGDSSAYEQYF. The CDR3 DNA sequence: TGTGCCAGCAGCGGGGACAGTTCCGCCTACGAGCAGTACTTC.

The chain carries TRBV7-6 and TRBJ1-3; no clear D. V was shortened by 2 bases and J by 0 bases, with 11 bases between the two germline ends. The CDR3 has 16 amino acids. Germline V gene data show CDR1 as SGHVS and CDR2 as FNYEAQ. CDR3 bases: TGTGCCAGCAGCTTACTGCAGGCCAACTCTGGAAACACCATATATTTT. Its protein is CASSLLQANSGNTIYF. Drawing the rest from reference TRBV7-6 and TRBJ1-3, the complete variable domain is GAGVSQSPRYKVTKRGQDVALRCDPISGHVSLYWYRQALGQGPEFLTYFNYEAQQDKSGLPNDRFSAERPEGSISTLTIQRTEQRDSAMYRCASSLLQANSGNTIYFGEGSWLTVV.